These 28 T cell receptor beta chains were all obtained from the same sample, sequenced in a study of blood T cell repertoires in COVID-19 (dated by TCRdb to the early 2020s). The library relied on the immunoSEQ multiplex PCR assay. TCRdb's version of the immuneACCESS table is confined to in-frame rearrangements and falls short of the full clone set. An unresolved V gene accounts for under half of the shortfall where checked; the remainder is of unknown origin. In all, the sample holds more than 100,000 clones, and roughly nine tenths of those were seen once. More than 15% of the sample belongs to the ten largest clones. The sample consisted of peripheral blood. The receptors were gathered from a woman older than 75 in a cohort sampled during active COVID-19.

CDR3 sequence: CASSQETGRVNEQFF. The CDR3 nucleotides are TGTGCCAGCAGCCAAGAGACTGGCCGGGTCAATGAGCAGTTCTTC. The chain uses TRBV4-2 and TRBJ2-1; D gene unclear. The CDR3 totals 15 residues. Germline lookup yields CDR1 LGHNA and CDR2 YNFKEQ. V lost 0 bases, J lost 6 bases, and 12 bases lay in between.

V usage is TRBV5-1 and J usage is TRBJ1-2; TRBD1 might be the D (5 bases). This CDR3 has 14 amino acids. Germline V gives CDR1 SGHRS, CDR2 YFSETQ. With 0 bases removed from V and 5 bases from J, the gap between germline ends came to 11 bases. The CDR3 nucleotides read TGCGCCAGCAGCTTGGGGGGCCAAGTTTATGGCTACACCTTC. It specifies CASSLGGQVYGYTF.

The V gene is TRBV2, the J gene TRBJ2-5; TRBD1 aligns across 8 bases. The CDR3 has 14 residues. V gave up 7 bases and J gave up 5 bases; unmatched junction bases: 9. CDR1 and CDR2 from the germline V gene are SNHLY and FYNNEI. CDR3 sequence reads: CASNSGQGRETQYF. The CDR3 DNA reads as TGTGCCAGCAACAGCGGACAGGGACGGGAGACCCAGTACTTC. Full variable domain (remainder filled in from reference TRBV2 and TRBJ2-5): EPEVTQTPSHQVTQMGQEVILRCVPISNHLYFYWYRQILGQKVEFLVSFYNNEISEKSEIFDDQFSVERPDGSNFTLKIRSTKLEDSAMYFCASNSGQGRETQYFGPGTRLLVL.

This clone came up once. The rearrangement links TRBV7-2 to TRBJ2-7; TRBD1 matches at 11 bases. Germline V gene data show CDR1 as SGHTA and CDR2 as FQGNSA. The CDR3 loop spans 14 amino acids. The V gene end was trimmed by 5 bases and the J gene end by 9 bases; junction bases not matched to a gene: 9. In DNA form, the CDR3 reads TGTGCCAGCAGCATGGACAGGGGGCGGGTAGGGCAGTACTTC. Its protein is CASSMDRGRVGQYF.

This chain links TRBV7-2 with TRBJ2-7; D is unresolved. Trimming left V 5 bases short and J 3 bases short, with 14 bases between. Germline lookup yields CDR1 SGHTA and CDR2 FQGNSA. This CDR3 contains 14 residues. CDR3 bases: TGTGCCAGCAGCCACCTGACATCAAACTACGAGCAGTACTTC. Translation: CASSHLTSNYEQYF.

With regard to this clone: At one end, the junction sequence differs from germline, possibly due to a read error. The gene calls are TRBV6-5 and TRBJ2-7, with 9 bases that match TRBD1. Germline V gene data show CDR1 as MNHEY and CDR2 as SVGAGI. The CDR3 contains 15 residues. The CDR3 protein is CASSDSGTGSHEQYF. The CDR3 bases are TGTGCCAGCAGTGACTCCGGGACAGGGTCACACGAGCAGTACTTC.

The chain links TRBV7-3 to TRBJ2-7; TRBD2 matches 12 bases. The CDR3 covers 20 residues. Germline V gene data show CDR1 as SGHTA and CDR2 as FQGTGA. The ends lost 1 base at V and 0 bases at J; junction bases unmatched: 13. The CDR3 bases are TGTGCCAGCAGCTTAATAGGTTCGGGACTAGCGGGCTCCGGCTCCTACGAGCAGTACTTC. It is translated as CASSLIGSGLAGSGSYEQYF.

This chain links TRBV15 with TRBJ1-1, with 7 bases fitting TRBD1. V dropped 2 bases and J dropped 0; count of bases not matched to a gene: 3. CDR3 length equals 15 residues. The germline V gene encodes CDR1 LNHNV and CDR2 YYDKDF (reference sequence). CDR3 nucleotide sequence: TGTGCCACCAGCAGATCAACAGGGGTGAACACTGAAGCTTTCTTT. It specifies CATSRSTGVNTEAFF.

This chain connects TRBV2 to TRBJ2-7, with 8 bases matching TRBD2. This CDR3 comprises 14 residues. Germline lookup yields CDR1 SNHLY and CDR2 FYNNEI. V lost 7 bases and J lost 0; bases outside the gene matches: 5. CDR3 DNA: TGTGCCAGCAAATCGCGGGGGGACTCCTACGAGCAGTACTTC. This translates into CASKSRGDSYEQYF.

The rearrangement links TRBV6-5 to TRBJ1-1; 8 bases agree with TRBD1. Per germline, CDR1 MNHEY and CDR2 SVGAGI. J was trimmed by 6 bases and V by 5 bases; bases with no gene match: 5. The CDR3 totals 13 residues. The CDR3 sequence is CASSKMTGAEAFF. As DNA, the CDR3 is TGTGCCAGCAGTAAGATGACAGGGGCTGAAGCTTTCTTT.

V and J are TRBV19 and TRBJ2-1; 10 bases match TRBD2. After removal of 1 base from V and 0 bases from J, the junction contained 9 bases not matched to a gene. The CDR3 is made up of 19 amino acids. Per germline, CDR1 LNHDA and CDR2 SQIVND (reference sequence). This CDR3 reads CASSIALGTSDSSYNEQFF. CDR3 coding DNA: TGTGCCAGTAGTATAGCCCTGGGGACTAGCGACAGCTCCTACAATGAGCAGTTCTTC.

The chain employs TRBV19 and TRBJ2-5; 10 bases agree with TRBD1. The CDR3 extends over 15 amino acids. J gave up 5 bases and V 10 bases, and 13 bases lay outside the gene matches. The germline V gene has CDR1 LNHDA and CDR2 SQIVND (reference sequence). The CDR3 here is CATRDRGGMLETQYF. The DNA of the CDR3 is TGTGCCACCCGGGACAGGGGAGGGATGTTGGAGACCCAGTACTTC.

The genes are TRBV10-3 and TRBJ2-7; the D is unclear. Germline CDR1 and CDR2: ENHRY and SYGVKD. V lost 3 bases, J lost 1 base, and 10 bases lay in between. This CDR3 region has 14 residues. The CDR3 here is CAISDAGGSYEQYF. As DNA, the CDR3 is TGTGCCATCAGTGATGCAGGTGGATCCTACGAGCAGTACTTC.

This chain connects TRBV5-8 to TRBJ1-1; D not resolved. Trimming took off 1 base at V and 4 bases at J, with 11 bases between the two ends. CDR3 length: 14 amino acids. Germline assignment: CDR1 SGHTS and CDR2 YDEGEE. The CDR3 sequence: CASSLREWGTEAFF. In nucleotides, the CDR3 is TGTGCCAGCAGCTTGAGGGAGTGGGGCACTGAAGCTTTCTTT.

The V and J genes are TRBV2 and TRBJ1-2; D is unclear. This CDR3 has 12 amino acids. Germline values: CDR1 SNHLY, CDR2 FYNNEI. Trimming removed 8 bases from V and 4 bases from J, with 11 bases in between. In DNA form, the CDR3 reads TGTGCCAGCGTACAACAGCTCTATGGCTACACCTTC. Amino acid sequence: CASVQQLYGYTF.

The chain recombines TRBV27 with TRBJ2-4; D is uncertain. Trimming stripped 3 bases from V and 9 bases from J, with 15 bases between. Germline assignment: CDR1 MNHEY and CDR2 SMNVEV (reference sequence). This CDR3 comprises 14 residues. This CDR3 is CASSFHWRFTIQYF. CDR3 in DNA: TGTGCCAGCAGTTTCCATTGGCGGTTCACCATTCAGTACTTC.

Worth noting for this clone: The junction departs from germline at one end; a sequencing error may be responsible. This sequence joins TRBV7-7 and TRBJ2-5; 11 nucleotides match TRBD2. The CDR3 consists of 16 residues. CDR1 is SSHAT, CDR2 FNYEAQ, per germline (reference sequence). The CDR3 reads CASSVGTSGRGETQYF. CDR3 nucleotide sequence: TGTGCTAGCAGCGTTGGGACTAGCGGTCGAGGGGAGACCCAGTACTTC.

The CDR3 DNA reads as TGTGCCAGCAGGGACACCAGTTCACCCCTCCACTTT. Protein product: CASRDTSSPLHF. The chain links TRBV6-5 to TRBJ1-6, with D tentatively TRBD1 (5 bases). Germline lookup yields CDR1 MNHEY and CDR2 SVGAGI. V gave up 6 bases and J gave up 9 bases, with 9 bases separating them. CDR3 size: 12 residues.

V gene TRBV27 combines with J gene TRBJ2-1; 7 bases match TRBD1. The CDR3 consists of 15 residues. J was trimmed by 6 bases and V by 2 bases; bases with no gene match: 7. CDR1 is MNHEY, CDR2 SMNVEV, per germline (reference sequence). CDR3 bases: TGTGCCAGCAGTTTAGCCTTATCAGGGGGCAATGAGCAGTTCTTC. This gives the protein CASSLALSGGNEQFF.

CDR3 DNA: TGTGCCAGTGAGGACGGGGGGTCTAAAGAGACCCAGTACTTC. It codes for CASEDGGSKETQYF. The rearrangement links TRBV19 to TRBJ2-5; TRBD2 matches 7 bases. Germline V gene sequence: CDR1 LNHDA, CDR2 SQIVND (reference sequence). The V segment lost 8 bases and the J segment 3 bases; nucleotides outside the gene matches: 9. The CDR3 extends over 14 amino acids.

This chain connects TRBV6-1 to TRBJ2-4; tentative D call: TRBD2 (6 bases). V shed 1 base and J shed 9 bases, with 13 bases lying between them. CDR1 is MNHNS and CDR2 is SASEGT in the germline V gene. CDR3 length: 14 amino acids. Written as DNA, the CDR3 is TGTGCCAGCAGTGAAGTAGGGAGGCAGGGCATTCAGTACTTC. This translates into CASSEVGRQGIQYF.

CDR3 region: CASSTQRGGPLSGANVLTF. The DNA for the CDR3 is TGTGCCAGCAGCACCCAGCGGGGGGGCCCACTTTCTGGGGCCAACGTCCTGACTTTC. The chain uses TRBV4-2 and TRBJ2-6, with 10 positions matching TRBD2. Germline CDR1 is LGHNA and CDR2 is YNFKEQ. The V segment lost 5 bases and the J segment 1 base; nucleotides outside the gene matches: 11. The CDR3 is 19 amino acids.

V is TRBV19 and J is TRBJ1-2; D is ambiguous. Germline V lookup: CDR1 LNHDA, CDR2 SQIVND (reference sequence). V was cut by 11 bases and J by 8 bases, with 21 bases left in between. The CDR3 covers 13 residues. CDR3 coding DNA: TGTGCCTCGTATAGAGCTGAGCCACGCGGCTACACCTTC. Its protein product is CASYRAEPRGYTF.

The V call is TRBV9, the J call TRBJ2-2; 9 nucleotides align to TRBD1. The CDR3 runs 16 residues. Germline V gene sequence: CDR1 SGDLS, CDR2 YYNGEE. The V gene end was trimmed by 2 bases and the J gene end by 6 bases; junction bases not matched to a gene: 8. CDR3 residues: CASSVSGTGYSGELFF. Here the CDR3 DNA reads TGTGCCAGCAGCGTCTCCGGGACAGGGTATTCCGGGGAGCTGTTTTTT.

The CDR3, as DNA: TGTGCCACCAGCAGAGAGGCACGGGCGGGGACGACCTACGAGCAGTACTTC. It encodes CATSREARAGTTYEQYF. The gene calls are TRBV15 and TRBJ2-7; D perhaps matches TRBD2 (6 bases). Trimming shortened V by 0 bases and J by 2 bases, and 17 bases separated the two germline ends. Germline V CDR1 and CDR2: LNHNV, YYDKDF (reference sequence). This CDR3 contains 17 residues.

The gene calls are TRBV28 and TRBJ2-3, with D unclear. The germline CDR1 and CDR2 sequences are MDHEN and SYDVKM. V shed 4 bases and J shed 5 bases, with 10 bases lying between them. This CDR3 comprises 13 residues. CDR3 nucleotide sequence: TGTGCCAGCAGTTCCCTCCGGGTAGATACGCAGTATTTT. It yields the protein CASSSLRVDTQYF.

The genes are TRBV18 and TRBJ2-3, with D tentatively TRBD1 (6 bases). V lost 5 bases, J lost 4 bases, and 13 bases lay in between. The CDR3 has 14 amino acids. The V gene's germline CDR1 is KGHSH and CDR2 LQKENI. Written as DNA, the CDR3 is TGTGCCAGCTCAGGGGGCGTGAACGCAGATACGCAGTATTTT. Translating gives CASSGGVNADTQYF.

The chain carries TRBV5-4 and TRBJ2-1; D might be TRBD2 (5 bases). Germline lookup yields CDR1 SGHNT and CDR2 YYREEE (reference sequence). The CDR3 contains 16 residues. V lost 4 bases and J 8 bases, leaving 22 bases between the germline ends. CDR3 protein: CASSHSRDYAPHEQFF. For the CDR3, the DNA is TGTGCCAGCAGCCACTCAAGAGACTACGCCCCCCATGAGCAGTTCTTC.